Listed below are T cell receptor beta chains from one sample, sequenced in a study of cytomegalovirus exposure and HLA in healthy donors. Profiling relied on immunoSEQ multiplex PCR, and the TCRdb table lists in-frame clones only, not all of them. The repertoire holds some 200,000 clones, with approximately 84% as singletons. Sequencing was done on a sample of PBMCs. The receptors were sampled from a woman in her thirties or forties in good health and CMV-seronegative. The CDR3 runs from the conserved cysteine through the conserved F or W. Expanded clones are given a class, and other clones once, few, many or no size at all.

clone size | J gene | V gene | CDR3 protein
. | TRBJ1-1 | TRBV15 | CATSRQVDTEAFF
. | TRBJ2-1 | TRBV19 | CASSLGYNEQFF
. | TRBJ1-1 | TRBV5-1 | CASSPQQGMNTEAFF
once | TRBJ1-3 | TRBV6-5 | CASSYSFTGQGNTIYF
. | TRBJ2-5 | TRBV6-1 | CASRIAGGETQYF
once | TRBJ1-1 | TRBV29-1 | CSAGTENTEAFF
. | TRBJ1-2 | TRBV7-6 | CASSLAPDSNYGYTF
few | TRBJ2-2 | TRBV4-1 | CASSQVGGGVTGELFF
few | TRBJ1-4 | TRBV10-1 | CASSEGTGSNEKLFF
. | TRBJ1-1 | TRBV2 | CASESGDTEAFF
. | TRBJ2-3 | TRBV10-3 | CAGRSGASTDTQYF
few | TRBJ1-2 | TRBV5-1 | CASSLLGSEGYTF
. | TRBJ2-1 | TRBV11-3 | CASSSGTSGGVGEQFF
. | TRBJ2-3 | TRBV5-1 | CASSFSSGGPPPTDTQYF
. | TRBJ1-1 | TRBV25-1 | CASSGPQGVTEAFF
. | TRBJ2-7 | TRBV11-3 | CASSLNSVPHYEQYF
few | TRBJ2-3 | TRBV2 | CASLAGVTDTQYF
. | TRBJ2-7 | TRBV28 | CASSLPTRYRSSYEQYF